The 29 T cell receptor beta chains presented below share a single source sample, sequenced in a study of control samples from healthy donors and cancer patients. The method was immunoSEQ multiplex PCR; TCRdb's version includes in-frame clones alone and lacks a portion of them. The data show some 140,000 clones, around 96% seen once. Sequenced input: blood. The source of these receptors is a man between 40 and 49 years old in good health.

This chain connects TRBV28 to TRBJ2-1; TRBD1 is a possible D gene (5 bases). Germline V gives CDR1 MDHEN, CDR2 SYDVKM. CDR3 length: 14 residues. The V and J ends lost 5 bases and 8 bases respectively, with 16 bases between them. The CDR3 is CASSGQGHSDEQFF. CDR3 bases: TGTGCCAGCAGTGGGCAGGGTCATTCGGATGAGCAGTTCTTC.

The chain employs TRBV11-2 and TRBJ1-4; D unresolved. CDR1 is SGHAT and CDR2 is FQNNGV in the germline V gene. The CDR3 length is 15 residues. Trimming shortened V by 5 bases and J by 7 bases, and 17 bases separated the two germline ends. The CDR3 region is CASSPLYERPEKLFF. Written as DNA, the CDR3 is TGTGCCAGCAGCCCCCTTTATGAGAGACCTGAAAAACTGTTTTTT.

This chain joins TRBV29-1 and TRBJ1-2; D is perhaps TRBD1 (5 bases). Per germline, CDR1 SQVTM and CDR2 ANQGSEA. Trimming stripped 7 bases from V and 8 bases from J, with 14 bases between. The CDR3 sequence is 11 residues long. In DNA form, the CDR3 reads TGCAGCGCTCAGGGCCCTGGGGGCTACACCTTC. Translated: CSAQGPGGYTF.

The chain links TRBV5-1 to TRBJ1-4; D might be TRBD1 (5 bases). The V gene's germline CDR1 is SGHRS and CDR2 YFSETQ. This CDR3 has 14 amino acids. V gave up 1 base and J gave up 8 bases, with 12 bases separating them. CDR3 loop: CASSLRAGREKLFF. The CDR3 DNA reads as TGCGCCAGCAGCTTGAGAGCAGGGAGGGAAAAACTGTTTTTT.

This clone has a single count. The chain joins TRBV19 to TRBJ2-1, with TRBD2 identical over 15 bases. The V gene's germline CDR1 is LNHDA and CDR2 SQIVND (reference sequence). The CDR3 is 16 amino acids. V trimming: 8 bases; J trimming: 7 bases; junction bases outside the gene matches: 9. DNA of the CDR3: TGTGCCAGTTCTAGGACTAGCGGGGGGGCATGGAATGAGCAGTTCTTC. Encoded protein: CASSRTSGGAWNEQFF.

The V call is TRBV7-9, the J call TRBJ1-1; possibly TRBD1 for D (5 bases). The length of the CDR3 is 15 residues. V gave up 5 bases and J gave up 1 base, with 14 bases separating them. Looked up from germline, CDR1 is SEHNR and CDR2 is FQNEAQ (reference sequence). CDR3: CASSPGGRWNTEAFF. The CDR3, as DNA: TGTGCCAGCAGCCCGGGGGGAAGGTGGAACACTGAAGCTTTCTTT.

The V call is TRBV6-2 or TRBV6-3, the J call TRBJ2-7; 8 bases are shared with TRBD2. Unmatched junction bases numbered 3, after V lost 5 bases and J lost 3 bases. Germline CDR1 reads MNHEY; CDR2 reads SVGEGT. The CDR3 spans 13 residues. The CDR3 loop is CASSVAGSYEQYF. The CDR3 DNA is TGTGCCAGCAGTGTAGCGGGGAGCTACGAGCAGTACTTC.

The rearrangement uses TRBV3-1 (or the pseudogene TRBV3-2) and TRBJ1-4; 7 positions agree with TRBD1. In germline, CDR1 is LGHDT, CDR2 YNNKEL (reference sequence). This CDR3 spans 17 amino acids. V was clipped by 5 bases and J by 2 bases; unmatched bases: 11. For the CDR3, the DNA is TGTGCCAGCAGCTCAATTCAGGGGGACTTCACTAATGAAAAACTGTTTTTT. This translates into CASSSIQGDFTNEKLFF.

This chain connects TRBV11-2 to TRBJ1-1; 9 bases are a match to TRBD1. Germline trimming cut 6 bases from V and 0 bases from J; bases unmatched to any gene: 8. CDR3 length: 16 residues. Germline V gene sequence: CDR1 SGHAT, CDR2 FQNNGV. The CDR3 here is CASSRLRTGVNTEAFF. The CDR3 nucleotides read TGTGCCAGCAGTCGTCTCCGGACAGGGGTGAACACTGAAGCTTTCTTT.

This clone showed up just a few times. This chain links TRBV5-6 with TRBJ2-1; no definite D call. V was clipped by 3 bases and J by 9 bases, with 10 bases between them. Germline V CDR1 and CDR2: SGHDT, YYEEEE. This CDR3 region has 12 residues. CDR3 region: CASSWSSGEQFF. The CDR3 DNA sequence: TGTGCCAGCAGCTGGTCTTCGGGTGAGCAGTTCTTC.

This chain joins TRBV6-6 and TRBJ1-5, with D perhaps TRBD1 (6 bases). The germline gives CDR1 MNHNY, CDR2 SVGAGI (reference sequence). Trimming pared 7 bases from V and 3 bases from J, leaving 10 bases between. This CDR3 region has 13 residues. This CDR3 is CASIRGDNQPQHF. CDR3 in DNA: TGTGCCAGCATCAGGGGAGACAATCAGCCCCAGCATTTT.

The V and J genes are TRBV30 and TRBJ2-7; no firm D call. The CDR3 has 11 amino acids. V lost 3 bases to trimming and J lost 5 bases, with 8 bases between them. Germline values: CDR1 GTSNPN, CDR2 SVGIG (reference sequence). CDR3 sequence (DNA): TGTGCCTGGAGGGCGGACGACGAGCAGTACTTC. Amino acid sequence: CAWRADDEQYF.

The CDR3 DNA reads as TGTGCCACCAGCGCAGGACCTCTTTCCTACAATGAGCAGTTCTTC. It yields the protein CATSAGPLSYNEQFF. V gene TRBV24-1 combines with J gene TRBJ2-1; D not resolved. This CDR3 comprises 15 residues. Germline CDR1 KGHDR, CDR2 SFDVKD. V lost 7 bases and J 1 base, leaving 13 bases between the germline ends.

V gene TRBV6-6 combines with J gene TRBJ1-1; D remains unclear. The germline V gene has CDR1 MNHNY and CDR2 SVGAGI (reference sequence). The CDR3 loop spans 12 amino acids. The V end lost 6 bases, the J end lost 10 bases, and 15 bases lay between the germline ends. The DNA for the CDR3 is TGTGCCAGCAGCCCGAACCGGATCCCAGCTTTCTTT. The encoded protein is CASSPNRIPAFF.

The rearrangement links TRBV7-9 to TRBJ1-4; no clear D. V dropped 5 bases and J dropped 8 bases, with 15 bases sitting between them. This CDR3 is built from 14 residues. Germline V gene lookup returns CDR1 SEHNR and CDR2 FQNEAQ (reference sequence). CDR3 sequence reads: CASSPDVLSEKLFF. The CDR3 nucleotides read TGTGCCAGCAGCCCCGACGTTTTATCGGAAAAACTGTTTTTT.

J is TRBJ1-1 and V is TRBV24-1; D gene unclear. Trimming removed 5 bases from V and 5 bases from J, with 11 bases in between. This CDR3 contains 13 residues. The germline V gene has CDR1 KGHDR and CDR2 SFDVKD. CDR3 nucleotides: TGTGCCACCAGTGCGGGAGGGAGTACTGAAGCTTTCTTT. This translates into CATSAGGSTEAFF.

The chain combines TRBV7-3 with TRBJ2-1, with 13 bases that match TRBD2. V shed 5 bases and J 8 bases; nucleotides not matched to a gene: 6. The CDR3 has 15 residues. Germline V gene data show CDR1 as SGHTA and CDR2 as FQGTGA. CDR3 bases: TGTGCCAGCAGCCTTACTAGCGGGGGGGCCCATGAGCAGTTCTTC. The encoded protein is CASSLTSGGAHEQFF.

The chain recombines TRBV3-1 (or the pseudogene TRBV3-2) with TRBJ2-7, with no clear D. Germline V CDR1 and CDR2: LGHDT, YNNKEL (reference sequence). The CDR3 sequence is 14 residues long. V was pared by 0 bases and J by 3 bases, with 9 bases between. The CDR3: CASSQDLRIYEQYF. CDR3 in DNA: TGTGCCAGCAGCCAAGACCTTCGGATCTACGAGCAGTACTTC.

The chain recombines TRBV4-1 with TRBJ2-1; D unresolved. V was cut by 2 bases and J by 2 bases, with 7 bases left in between. The CDR3 covers 14 residues. Germline CDR1 and CDR2: MGHRA and YSYEKL. The CDR3, as DNA: TGCGCCAGCAGCCAAAGGGCACCCTACAATGAGCAGTTCTTC. Translation: CASSQRAPYNEQFF.

Written as DNA, the CDR3 is TGTGCCAGCAGCTTAGTCGGACAGGGTGTGACTGAAGCTTTCTTT. Protein sequence: CASSLVGQGVTEAFF. This rearrangement joins TRBV7-8 to TRBJ1-1; 8 nucleotides align to TRBD1. Trimming cost V 1 base and J 5 bases; bases outside gene matches: 6. CDR1 and CDR2 from the germline V gene are SGHVS and FQNEAQ. The CDR3 has 15 residues.

This rearrangement joins TRBV27 to TRBJ2-7, with TRBD1 identical over 7 bases. The CDR3 sequence is 15 residues long. Germline V lookup: CDR1 MNHEY, CDR2 SMNVEV (reference sequence). The V gene end was trimmed by 4 bases and the J gene end by 1 base; junction bases not matched to a gene: 7. The CDR3 DNA reads TGTGCCAGCAGTTCTGACAGGGTAGGGTCCTACGAGCAGTACTTC. Translating gives CASSSDRVGSYEQYF.

The chain uses TRBV5-1 and TRBJ2-2; possible D gene TRBD2, 7 bases. V was cut by 0 bases and J by 0 bases, with 12 bases left in between. This CDR3 is built from 17 residues. CDR1 SGHRS and CDR2 YFSETQ come from the germline V gene. In DNA form, the CDR3 reads TGCGCCAGCAGCTTGGCCGGGGGGCGAGCGAACACCGGGGAGCTGTTTTTT. Protein: CASSLAGGRANTGELFF. The full variable domain, its missing parts supplied by reference TRBV5-1 and TRBJ2-2, is KAGVTQTPRYLIKTRGQQVTLSCSPISGHRSVSWYQQTPGQGLQFLFEYFSETQRNKGNFPGRFSGRQFSNSRSEMNVSTLELGDSALYLCASSLAGGRANTGELFFGEGSRLTVL.

This clone was picked up one time. The chain uses TRBV10-3 and TRBJ1-1, with D possibly TRBD1 on 5 matching bases. The germline gives CDR1 ENHRY, CDR2 SYGVKD. Trimming removed 4 bases at V and 1 base at J, with 13 bases between. This CDR3 has 15 amino acids. CDR3 coding DNA: TGTGCCATCAGTGCTATCGGGGCCGGGAACACTGAAGCTTTCTTT. Translating gives CAISAIGAGNTEAFF.

This chain links TRBV30 with TRBJ1-4, with a weak D call TRBD1 (5 bases). The V gene's germline CDR1 is GTSNPN and CDR2 SVGIG (reference sequence). Trimming took 1 base from V and 4 from J, leaving 13 bases between them. The CDR3 is 15 amino acids. In DNA, the CDR3 is TGTGCCTGGAGTGAGACGAGGGGCTTTAATGAAAAACTGTTTTTT. It is translated as CAWSETRGFNEKLFF.

The rearrangement joins TRBV13 to TRBJ2-2; the match to TRBD1 covers 7 bases. Germline V lookup: CDR1 PRHDT, CDR2 FYEKMQ (reference sequence). The V and J ends lost 3 bases and 2 bases, in that order; junction bases with no gene match: 6. The CDR3 covers 16 residues. CDR3 in amino acids: CASSFQTGDNTGELFF. CDR3 nucleotide sequence: TGTGCCAGCAGCTTCCAAACAGGGGACAACACCGGGGAGCTGTTTTTT.

The table lists this clone with a count of one. The rearrangement joins TRBV7-9 to TRBJ1-1; possible D gene TRBD1, 5 bases. The CDR3 consists of 18 residues. V was pared by 4 bases and J by 3 bases, with 24 bases between. Germline CDR1 SEHNR, CDR2 FQNEAQ (reference sequence). The CDR3 spells CASSSGSIRQWADTEAFF. Written as DNA, the CDR3 is TGTGCCAGCAGCTCCGGCTCGATCCGACAGTGGGCGGACACTGAAGCTTTCTTT.

The chain combines TRBV21-1 with TRBJ1-3; the table's D call of TRBD1 was not tested on the DNA. TRBV21-1 is tagged as a pseudogene. The CDR3 covers 14 residues. The CDR3, as DNA: TGTGCCAGCAGCGAGACAGACTCTGGAAACACCATATATTTT. It codes for CASSETDSGNTIYF.

This chain connects TRBV24-1 to TRBJ1-2; possibly TRBD1 for D (6 bases). The CDR3 is 13 residues long. Trimming pared 4 bases from V and 8 bases from J, leaving 13 bases between. The V gene's germline CDR1 is KGHDR and CDR2 SFDVKD. The CDR3 is CATSEAEGVGYTF. The DNA of the CDR3 is TGTGCCACCAGTGAGGCGGAGGGGGTCGGCTACACCTTC.

The rearrangement joins TRBV5-6 to TRBJ1-4; D possibly corresponds to TRBD1 (5 bases). This CDR3 is 17 amino acids long. V was cut by 4 bases and J by 0 bases, with 16 bases left in between. Germline CDR1 reads SGHDT; CDR2 reads YYEEEE. This CDR3 reads CASSRLDLGPTNEKLFF. Written as DNA, the CDR3 is TGTGCCAGCAGCCGCCTAGATTTGGGGCCAACTAATGAAAAACTGTTTTTT.